This T cell receptor (beta chain) was sequenced in a study of vaccination and CD4 T cells after COVID-19. Comments on this clonotype: The antigen is undetermined.

Looked up from germline, CDR1 is MNHEY and CDR2 is SVGAGI. The J segment lost 2 bases and the V segment lost 4 bases, leaving 4 bases of the junction unmatched. This CDR3 is 15 amino acids long. The treatment was: approximately nine-day PBMC culture with coronavirus spike peptide pools or control peptides (ViraFEST assay). The Oncomine TCR Beta short-read assay sequenced DNA from cultured CD4+ T cells. TCRdb reanalysed the PCR reads using MiXCR and keeps one entry per CDR3 protein. The repertoire includes some 15,000 distinct CDR3 sequences, around three fifths of them detected once, and about 13% sits in the top ten.

The sequenced sample consisted of CD4+ T cells from blood, cultured in vitro. The J gene is TRBJ2-3, the V gene TRBV6-5; 9 nucleotides match TRBD2. The origin of this receptor is a human donor who had recovered from COVID-19. The CDR3 here is CASSWASGATDTQYF. CDR3 nucleotides: TGTGCCAGCAGTTGGGCTAGCGGGGCCACAGATACGCAGTATTTT.